Listed below are T cell receptor beta chains from one sample, sequenced in a study of vaccination and CD4 T cells after COVID-19. TCRdb analysed the PCR reads with MiXCR anew, one entry per CDR3 protein. This table holds 5,500 or so distinct CDR3 sequences, about two thirds found once. For these TCRs, the target antigens are not known. Material for sequencing was CD4+ T cells from blood, cultured in vitro. All receptors derive from a human donor who had recovered from COVID-19. CDR3s include the opening cysteine and the closing phenylalanine or tryptophan. The order of the fields is D gene, J gene, clone size, V gene, CDR3 DNA, CDR3 protein. D genes are given only for firm matches. Size values are once, few and many counts, or a class for expanded clones, and some rows have none.

>NA|TRBJ2-7|NA|TRBV28
TGTGCCAGCAGTTTGCGGGAAGGCGAGCAGTACTTC
CASSLREGEQYF
>NA|TRBJ2-3|medium-sized|TRBV6-1
TGTGCCAGCAGCCTGGGACGCGAGTTGACAGATACGCAGTATTTT
CASSLGRELTDTQYF
>TRBD1|TRBJ1-2|NA|TRBV28
TGTGCCAGCAGTTCGGACAGGGGGCCCCTAGGCTACACCTTC
CASSSDRGPLGYTF
>NA|TRBJ2-3|NA|TRBV10-3
TGTGCCATCAGTGAGTCGGAGGGGTCCTCAGATACGCAGTATTTT
CAISESEGSSDTQYF
>NA|TRBJ1-3|NA|TRBV5-1
TGCGCCAGCAGCTTGAACAGCGGCTCTGGAAACACCATATATTTT
CASSLNSGSGNTIYF
>TRBD1|TRBJ1-5|NA|TRBV27
TGTGCCAGCAGTTTCGTCGGGACAGCAAATCAGCCCCAGCATTTT
CASSFVGTANQPQHF
>TRBD1|TRBJ1-1|NA|TRBV6-1
TGTGCCAGCAATCCAGGGGGGTCAAACACTGAAGCTTTCTTT
CASNPGGSNTEAFF
>TRBD1|TRBJ1-1|NA|TRBV24-1
TGTGCCACTAGGGCAGGGGGCGTGAACACTGAAGCTTTCTTT
CATRAGGVNTEAFF
>NA|TRBJ2-5|NA|TRBV20-1
TGCAGTGCTAGAGGAGACTATTCACAAGAGACCCAGTACTTC
CSARGDYSQETQYF
>NA|TRBJ1-1|NA|TRBV6-5
TGTGCCGGCAGTTACTCGTGGGGGGGTATCACTGAAGCTTTCTTT
CAGSYSWGGITEAFF
>TRBD1|TRBJ1-2|few|TRBV27
TGTGCCAGCAGTTCGAGGCCCACACAGGGGATTGGGCACGGCTACACCTTC
CASSSRPTQGIGHGYTF
>NA|TRBJ1-4|NA|TRBV4-3
TGCGCCAGCAGCCAATCAATGGCCAATGAAAAACTGTTTTTT
CASSQSMANEKLFF
>TRBD2|TRBJ2-3|NA|TRBV10-1
TGCGCCAGCAGTGAGTCTCCTAGCGGGCTTCTCCGGGCTGATACGCAGTATTTT
CASSESPSGLLRADTQYF
>NA|TRBJ1-1|few|TRBV7-2
TGTGCCAGCAGCTTAAGGGGACAACAGTCGGCTTTCTTT
CASSLRGQQSAFF
>NA|TRBJ2-5|NA|TRBV5-1
TGCGCCAGCAGCTTAATGGCAGCCGTACAAGAGACCCAGTACTTC
CASSLMAAVQETQYF
>NA|TRBJ1-1|once|TRBV29-1
TGCAGCGTCGACACAGACAACACTGAAGCTTTCTTT
CSVDTDNTEAFF
>NA|TRBJ1-3|once|TRBV12-3/TRBV12-4
TGTGCCAGCAGTCCAACTCCTGACACCATATATTTT
CASSPTPDTIYF
>TRBD1|TRBJ1-1|NA|TRBV10-3
TGTGCCATCAGCCTCGACAGGGGTAAGGGTGAAGCTTTCTTT
CAISLDRGKGEAFF
>TRBD2|TRBJ2-3|once|TRBV6-1
TGTGCCAGCAGTCCATCAAGCGGGATGAGCACAGATACGCAGTATTTT
CASSPSSGMSTDTQYF
>TRBD1|TRBJ1-1|NA|TRBV28
TGTGCCAGCAGTACAGGGGCGAGCAGAGTGGCTTTCTTT
CASSTGASRVAFF
>NA|TRBJ1-6|NA|TRBV29-1
TGCAGCGTCCCAGGCGGGACGGGAGAGAATTCACCCCTCCACTTT
CSVPGGTGENSPLHF
>NA|TRBJ2-2|NA|TRBV10-3
TGTGCCATCAGTGACCTGGGGACGGTAAACACCGGGGAGCTGTTTTTT
CAISDLGTVNTGELFF